This TCR beta chain stems from a study of radiation and T cells in renal cell carcinoma. Study-wide background: Nephrectomy followed 15 Gy stereotactic body radiation by 4 weeks. Points from the study as a whole: Top tumor clonotypes rose in blood 2 weeks post-radiation, then contracted.

The time point: blood 2 weeks post-SBRT. Treatment described: 15 Gy SBRT to primary tumor, nephrectomy 4 weeks later. After SBRT, blood was collected at 2 and 4 weeks, plus baseline. The tumor was a clear cell renal cell carcinoma. With 5 bases removed from V and 0 bases from J, the gap between germline ends came to 14 bases. CDR1 MNHNS and CDR2 SASEGT come from the germline V gene. The length of the CDR3 is 15 residues. TCRdb's copy holds only in-frame clones and misses some; the assay was immunoSEQ multiplex PCR. The sample carries roughly 130,000 clones, approximately 90% recorded once. About this clone: The antigen remains undetermined.

This clonotype was obtained from a woman aged 70 to 79 with renal cell carcinoma. Specimen: blood, collected from a patient whose treatment included radiotherapy and nephrectomy. The genes are TRBV6-1 and TRBJ2-7, with D perhaps matching TRBD1 (6 bases). The CDR3 reads CASSTPGTYSYEQYF. The CDR3 region has the DNA TGTGCCAGCAGTACACCCGGGACATACTCCTACGAGCAGTACTTC.